These 24 T cell receptor beta chains share one sample of origin, sequenced in a study of blood T cell repertoires in COVID-19. The data were produced by immunoSEQ multiplex PCR, yet TCRdb's version contains in-frame clones alone and is incomplete. The top ten clones hold 7.6% of a sample with 100,000 to 120,000 clones, 72% of them seen once. The sequenced material came from peripheral blood. The receptors derive from a woman aged 60-75 years with acute or convalescent COVID-19.

This chain joins TRBV7-2 and TRBJ2-7, with 13 bases aligning to TRBD2. The CDR3 spans 15 residues. Germline V gene lookup returns CDR1 SGHTA and CDR2 FQGNSA. V lost 5 bases and J lost 6; bases outside the gene matches: 7. The CDR3 region is CASSPSGLAGREQYF. The CDR3 nucleotides read TGTGCCAGCAGCCCCTCGGGACTAGCGGGGCGCGAGCAGTACTTC.

The V and J genes are TRBV3-1 (or the pseudogene TRBV3-2) and TRBJ1-2; 10 positions match TRBD1. Germline trimming cut 4 bases from V and 4 bases from J; bases unmatched to any gene: 6. There are 15 residues in the CDR3. CDR1 is LGHDT and CDR2 is YNNKEL in the germline V gene (reference sequence). CDR3 in DNA: TGTGCCAGCAGCCCATCGGACAGGGGGGGCTATGGCTACACCTTC. Amino acid sequence: CASSPSDRGGYGYTF.

J is TRBJ2-1 and V is TRBV3-1 (or the pseudogene TRBV3-2); 9 nucleotides match TRBD2. CDR1 LGHDT and CDR2 YNNKEL come from the germline V gene (reference sequence). Unmatched junction bases numbered 4, after V lost 1 base and J lost 9 bases. This CDR3 contains 14 residues. The CDR3 sequence: CASSQAAGGGEQFF. The CDR3 DNA is TGTGCCAGCAGCCAAGCAGCGGGGGGTGGTGAGCAGTTCTTC.

In this sample, this clone turned up once. V and J are TRBV5-8 and TRBJ1-2, with unresolved D. The CDR3 has 12 residues. Germline CDR1 SGHTS, CDR2 YDEGEE. The V end lost 2 bases, the J end lost 4 bases, and 6 bases lay between the germline ends. The CDR3 here is CASSFLSYGYTF. CDR3 coding DNA: TGTGCCAGCAGCTTTCTGTCCTATGGCTACACCTTC.

The gene calls are TRBV2 and TRBJ2-7; 7 bases are shared with TRBD1. This CDR3 is 15 amino acids long. Germline CDR1 reads SNHLY; CDR2 reads FYNNEI. Trimming cost V 8 bases and J 0 bases; bases outside gene matches: 10. The CDR3 region has the DNA TGTGCCAGCGTAGCCCTGGGACAGAGCTCCTACGAGCAGTACTTC. Translation: CASVALGQSSYEQYF.

The chain couples TRBV27 to TRBJ2-3, with 14 positions matching TRBD2. This CDR3 has 16 amino acids. Germline-derived CDR1 and CDR2 are MNHEY and SMNVEV (reference sequence). With V trimmed by 5 bases and J by 6 bases, 7 bases remained unmatched. For the CDR3, the DNA is TGTGCCAGCAGTCCGAGACTAGCGGGGGGGCACGATACGCAGTATTTT. This translates into CASSPRLAGGHDTQYF.

The gene calls are TRBV30 and TRBJ1-6; possibly TRBD1 for D (6 bases). The CDR3 spans 14 residues. Germline V gene data show CDR1 as GTSNPN and CDR2 as SVGIG (reference sequence). The V end lost 0 bases, the J end lost 5 bases, and 8 bases lay between the germline ends. This CDR3 reads CAWSVHRDNSPLHF. The CDR3 coding sequence is TGTGCCTGGAGTGTACACAGGGATAATTCACCCCTCCACTTT.

This rearrangement joins TRBV19 to TRBJ2-4, with TRBD1 identical over 9 bases. The CDR3 has 23 amino acids. Trimming at V came to 6 bases and at J to 0 bases, leaving 27 bases not matched to a gene. CDR1 is LNHDA and CDR2 is SQIVND in the germline V gene (reference sequence). Written as DNA, the CDR3 is TGTGCCAGTAGCCCCGATCAGGACAGGGGTGTGACTGGCTTATGGGGAGCCAAAAACATTCAGTACTTC. Encoded protein: CASSPDQDRGVTGLWGAKNIQYF.

The chain couples TRBV7-3 to TRBJ2-3; D ambiguous. Germline V lookup: CDR1 SGHTA, CDR2 FQGTGA. With 2 bases removed from V and 2 bases from J, the gap between germline ends came to 5 bases. This CDR3 contains 13 residues. CDR3 protein: CASSLEVTDTQYF. For the CDR3, the DNA is TGTGCCAGCAGCTTAGAGGTCACAGATACGCAGTATTTT.

The rearrangement uses TRBV30 and TRBJ1-3, with 7 bases matching TRBD1. Germline V CDR1 and CDR2: GTSNPN, SVGIG (reference sequence). The CDR3 consists of 17 residues. V shed 2 bases and J 3 bases; nucleotides not matched to a gene: 13. CDR3 protein: CAWSSRGRNLVGNTIYF. CDR3 bases: TGTGCCTGGAGTTCGAGGGGGCGCAACTTGGTTGGAAACACCATATATTTT.

The V gene is TRBV24-1, the J gene TRBJ1-5; a possible D gene is TRBD1 (5 bases). The V gene lost 5 bases and the J gene lost 7 bases, with 11 bases spanning the gap. The CDR3 is made up of 13 amino acids. Germline loops: CDR1 KGHDR, CDR2 SFDVKD. The CDR3: CATSAGMKQPQHF. The CDR3 nucleotides are TGTGCCACCAGTGCAGGGATGAAGCAGCCCCAGCATTTT.

DNA of the CDR3: TGTGCCAGTAGTACCGGGACAGGCGTCAATTCACCCCTCCACTTT. Translation gives CASSTGTGVNSPLHF. The rearrangement links TRBV19 to TRBJ1-6; TRBD1 agrees at 8 bases. Germline CDR1 LNHDA, CDR2 SQIVND (reference sequence). The CDR3 has 15 residues. Unmatched junction bases numbered 6, after V lost 4 bases and J lost 7 bases. Full variable domain (missing parts from reference TRBV19 and TRBJ1-6): DGGITQSPKYLFRKEGQNVTLSCEQNLNHDAMYWYRQDPGQGLRLIYYSQIVNDFQKGDIAEGYSVSREKKESFPLTVTSAQKNPTAFYLCASSTGTGVNSPLHFGNGTRLTVT.

The chain employs TRBV27 and TRBJ2-7; weak D call: TRBD2 (5 bases). The CDR3 sequence is 14 residues long. V was clipped by 0 bases and J by 2 bases, with 8 bases between them. Germline CDR1 and CDR2: MNHEY and SMNVEV (reference sequence). The DNA for the CDR3 is TGTGCCAGCAGTTTATCTGGGAGAGCCTACGAGCAGTACTTC. It encodes CASSLSGRAYEQYF.

The chain uses TRBV30 and TRBJ1-1; 7 bases are shared with TRBD1. The CDR3 extends over 13 amino acids. Germline assignment: CDR1 GTSNPN and CDR2 SVGIG (reference sequence). V lost 0 bases and J lost 7; bases outside the gene matches: 5. Here the CDR3 reads CAWSVPGGIEAFF. The CDR3 DNA reads TGTGCCTGGAGTGTGCCAGGGGGGATTGAAGCTTTCTTT.

The chain has TRBV4-2 and TRBJ1-2; D not certain. Germline CDR1 LGHNA, CDR2 YNFKEQ. V was clipped by 0 bases and J by 0 bases, with 14 bases between them. The CDR3 covers 17 residues. As DNA, the CDR3 is TGTGCCAGCAGCCAAGATATTAACAGACCTCCTAACTATGGCTACACCTTC. Translation: CASSQDINRPPNYGYTF.

The chain joins TRBV6-5 to TRBJ2-7; possibly TRBD2 for D (6 bases). The CDR3 extends over 15 amino acids. V gave up 3 bases and J gave up 2 bases, with 14 bases separating them. CDR1 and CDR2 (germline): MNHEY, SVGAGI. DNA for the CDR3: TGTGCCAGCAGTTATCGGTTGTGGGGGGCCTACGAGCAGTACTTC. Amino acid sequence: CASSYRLWGAYEQYF.

The chain carries TRBV4-3 and TRBJ2-7, with unresolved D. Germline CDR1 is LGHNA and CDR2 is YSLEER. The CDR3 loop spans 13 amino acids. V gave up 2 bases and J gave up 0 bases, with 5 bases separating them. The CDR3 DNA reads TGCGCCAGCAGCCAACTAGTCTCCTACGAGCAGTACTTC. The encoded protein is CASSQLVSYEQYF.

Written as DNA, the CDR3 is TGTGCCAGCAGCGCTGGGCCATTGGTCCCAGGGGCACCCCTCCACTTT. Translating gives CASSAGPLVPGAPLHF. The chain carries TRBV9 and TRBJ1-6, with D maybe TRBD1 (6 bases). The germline gives CDR1 SGDLS, CDR2 YYNGEE. This CDR3 region has 16 residues. The V end lost 3 bases, the J end lost 11 bases, and 21 bases lay between the germline ends.

The V gene is TRBV11-2, the J gene TRBJ2-5; D might be TRBD2 (5 bases). There are 14 residues in the CDR3. V was clipped by 1 base and J by 5 bases, with 11 bases between them. In germline, CDR1 is SGHAT, CDR2 FQNNGV. This CDR3 reads CASSLGRSGETQYF. CDR3 nucleotide sequence: TGTGCCAGCAGCTTAGGAAGGTCGGGGGAGACCCAGTACTTC.

CDR3 sequence: CASSGDSGGPQETQYF. CDR3 sequence (DNA): TGCGCCAGCAGCGGGGATAGCGGGGGGCCTCAGGAGACCCAGTACTTC. The rearrangement links TRBV5-1 to TRBJ2-5; 10 bases align to TRBD2. Trimming at V came to 4 bases and at J to 5 bases, leaving 11 bases not matched to a gene. CDR1 is SGHRS and CDR2 is YFSETQ in the germline V gene. This CDR3 has 16 residues.

This rearrangement joins TRBV5-1 to TRBJ2-7, with TRBD2 matching 7 bases. This CDR3 comprises 16 residues. V shed 0 bases, J shed 3 bases, and the junction held 9 bases outside the gene matches. Germline CDR1 is SGHRS and CDR2 is YFSETQ. CDR3 residues: CASSLEGAGVRYEQYF. CDR3 bases: TGCGCCAGCAGCTTGGAGGGTGCGGGGGTCCGCTACGAGCAGTACTTC.

In this sample, this clone turned up a few times. The chain combines TRBV7-9 with TRBJ1-6, with 7 bases fitting TRBD1. The CDR3 is made up of 15 amino acids. CDR1 and CDR2 from the germline V gene are SEHNR and FQNEAQ (reference sequence). The J segment lost 7 bases and the V segment lost 3 bases, leaving 6 bases of the junction unmatched. In DNA form, the CDR3 reads TGTGCCAGCAGCTTGACAGGGTCTAGCAATTCACCCCTCCACTTT. Its translation: CASSLTGSSNSPLHF.

This rearrangement joins TRBV18 to TRBJ1-2, with a possible D match to TRBD1 (6 bases). Germline V gene sequence: CDR1 KGHSH, CDR2 LQKENI. The CDR3 covers 15 residues. Trimming took off 3 bases at V and 1 base at J, with 12 bases between the two ends. The CDR3 loop reads CASSPARGGNYGYTF. The CDR3 DNA follows: TGTGCCAGCTCACCCGCCAGGGGTGGTAACTATGGCTACACCTTC.

The chain has TRBV12-5 and TRBJ1-5; TRBD1 matches at 7 bases. Germline V CDR1 and CDR2: LGHNT, FRNRAP. The V gene end was trimmed by 9 bases and the J gene end by 4 bases; junction bases not matched to a gene: 9. The CDR3 is 14 residues long. The CDR3: CARGTGTENQPQHF. CDR3 in DNA: TGTGCTAGGGGGACCGGGACAGAGAATCAGCCCCAGCATTTT.